This TCR beta chain was sequenced during a study of T cells after yellow fever vaccination (dated by TCRdb to between 2018 and 2021). About the full investigation: The SMART-Seq v4 Ultra Low Input RNA kit was used to prepare libraries from fractions with low cell numbers. To follow T-cell clones before and after both primary and booster YFV17D yellow fever vaccination, bulk TCR alpha and beta repertoires underwent longitudinal sequencing. Two healthy male donors, one aged 18 to 30 and one aged 30 to 40 years, made up the cohort. Blood was drawn at multiple timepoints before and after primary and secondary immunization, with bulk PBMC replicates and cell subsets isolated. What the research found in general, with its limitations: A small share of clonotypes occurred in both CD4 and CD8 compartments, likely arising from convergent recombination. Only a couple of donors were included in the study, so the extent to which the findings can be generalized is limited. The secondary T-cell response was found to be weaker but faster than the primary response, with a peak reached on day 5 rather than on day 15. FACS-sorted repertoires could contain abundant contaminating clonotypes from the bulk population, so computational filtering was required. After the booster, most clones that had expanded after primary vaccination were detected again (around 95% of CD4 and around nine tenths of CD8), suggesting broad maintenance of memory.

Synthesis of TCR cDNA relied on 5'RACE template switching, a step that introduced a universal primer site along with unique molecular identifiers. Priming for cDNA synthesis came from both the TCR alpha and TCR beta constant segments. Library amplification involved two PCR steps, and the second step added sample barcodes and sequencing adapters. Libraries were sequenced on Illumina HiSeq 2500 (2x100 bp) or NovaSeq (2x150 bp). Per the authors' processing: MIGEC was used to demultiplex reads and collapse the reads into UMI consensus sequences, and MiXCR was used for V(D)J alignment. Using edgeR on replicate PBMC samples, clonotypes were called vaccine-responding if FDR was below 0.01 and the log2 fold change was above 5 up to day 15. Bulk clonotypes were assigned CD4 or CD8 identity according to which sequenced CD4 or CD8 repertoire held them at higher abundance. TCRdb cleaned the public reads at Q25 with fastp, built clones with MiXCR and kept in-frame beta chains. Rows merge per CDR3 protein into single entries with the most common DNA and genes. TCRdb's processing, not the study's, gives the V and J calls here. Counted in this sample were about 73,000 distinct CDR3 sequences; roughly 7.4% of them appeared once. More than 35% of the sample rests with the top ten.

On this clonotype: Its binding antigen is unknown. It has no much larger one-base neighbor in the sample; base qualities were not kept.

This specimen's treatment or condition label, interpreted: live attenuated yellow fever vaccine strain. PBMCs were isolated from peripheral blood using a standard Ficoll-Paque protocol. CD4 and CD8 T-cell fractions were isolated with Dynabeads CD4 and CD8 positive selection kits. TriZol was used to extract RNA from bulk PBMCs, CD4 and CD8 fractions, and dextramer-positive and dextramer-negative fractions. The TCR sequence derives from a man aged 30 to 45 who received the YFV17D yellow fever vaccine. The sequencing here drew on CD8+ T cells sorted from PBMCs, taken on the day of the yellow fever booster vaccination.

The CDR3 corresponds to CSPYRYGLSGEQYF. The nucleotide sequence reads as follows: TGCAGTCCCTACCGTTATGGGCTTTCCGGCGAGCAGTACTTC. This chain joins TRBV20-1 to TRBJ2-7, with the D gene call left open. The trim is 8 bases for V and 6 bases for J, with a gap of 23 bases between the germline ends. The CDR3 starts with the cysteine, ends with the phenylalanine, and has 14 residues. Just CDR3 DNA is preserved here, 42 bases in frame from base 1. From a lookup of the germline V gene (reference sequence), CDR1 and CDR2 are DFQATT and SNEGSKA.